This is a list of T cell receptor beta chains from one sample in a study of cytomegalovirus exposure and HLA in healthy donors. Generated by immunoSEQ multiplex PCR, the TCRdb table keeps only in-frame clones and is missing some. The sample gives around 130,000 clones, about 86% of which show up once; 0.7% is in the top ten. Sequencing was carried out using PBMCs. The receptor set was obtained from a man between 18 and 29 years old in good health and CMV-seronegative. CDR3s include the opening cysteine and the closing phenylalanine or tryptophan. Fields, in order: CDR3 length, V gene, D gene, clone size, J gene, CDR3 protein, CDR3 DNA. A D gene is named only where the DNA matches it firmly. Clone size appears in some rows only: once, few, many, or a class for an expanded clone.

>14|TRBV6-5|TRBD1|NA|TRBJ1-1
CASSGLTGGRFAFF
TGTGCCAGCAGTGGATTGACAGGGGGTCGATTCGCTTTCTTT
>15|TRBV5-1|NA|few|TRBJ1-1
CASSRWQGPAAEAFF
TGCGCCAGCAGCCGCTGGCAGGGTCCGGCCGCTGAAGCTTTCTTT
>14|TRBV6-6|TRBD1|few|TRBJ2-3
CASSRQGSTDTQYF
TGTGCCAGCAGTCGACAGGGTAGCACAGATACGCAGTATTTT
>13|TRBV7-9|NA|few|TRBJ1-5
CASSRGVNQPQHF
TGTGCCAGCAGCCGCGGGGTGAATCAGCCCCAGCATTTT
>15|TRBV6-1|TRBD1|NA|TRBJ1-5
CASRPGQGFNQPQHF
TGTGCCAGCAGACCGGGACAGGGTTTCAATCAGCCCCAGCATTTT
>22|TRBV21-1|NA|once|TRBJ2-7
CASSKSGFMTGAEKEESYEQYF
TGTGCCAGCAGCAAATCCGGATTTATGACAGGGGCCGAAAAAGAGGAATCCTACGAGCAGTACTTC
>16|TRBV4-3|NA|NA|TRBJ2-3
CASSQGTGTSTDTQYF
TGCGCCAGCAGCCAAGGAACCGGGACTAGCACAGATACGCAGTATTTT
>16|TRBV28|NA|NA|TRBJ2-2
CATEQHVAAATGELFF
TGTGCCACCGAGCAGCACGTGGCAGCGGCTACCGGGGAGCTGTTTTTT
>13|TRBV7-3|NA|NA|TRBJ1-2
CASSTTPSRGYTF
TGTGCCAGCAGCACAACCCCCTCCCGTGGCTACACCTTC
>14|TRBV9|NA|NA|TRBJ2-7
CASSVDSRSYEQYF
TGTGCCAGCAGCGTCGACAGTCGGTCCTACGAGCAGTACTTC
>13|TRBV6-1|NA|NA|TRBJ2-7
CAFSLAVSYEQYF
TGTGCCTTTTCTCTAGCTGTATCCTACGAGCAGTACTTC
>15|TRBV6-6|TRBD1|NA|TRBJ1-2
CASINGDRDRNGYTF
TGTGCCAGCATAAACGGGGATAGGGACAGAAATGGCTACACCTTC
>13|TRBV5-5|TRBD1|NA|TRBJ2-7
CASSWVGTGEQYF
TGTGCCAGCAGCTGGGTTGGGACAGGCGAGCAGTACTTC
>13|TRBV10-1|TRBD1|once|TRBJ2-7
CASSGQGSYEQYF
TGCGCCAGCTCGGGACAGGGAAGCTACGAGCAGTACTTC
>20|TRBV4-3|TRBD1|NA|TRBJ1-5
CASSQAPTGGGSFSNQPQHF
TGCGCCAGCAGCCAAGCCCCGACAGGGGGGGGATCCTTTAGCAATCAGCCCCAGCATTTT
>14|TRBV9|TRBD2|NA|TRBJ2-7
CASSGSGGASEQYF
TGTGCCAGCAGCGGAAGCGGGGGGGCTTCCGAGCAGTACTTC
>15|TRBV7-6|NA|NA|TRBJ1-1
CASSLDRNRNTEAFF
TGTGCCAGCAGCTTAGACAGAAACAGAAACACTGAAGCTTTCTTT
>15|TRBV30|NA|NA|TRBJ1-6
CAWKKGGVRNSPLHF
TGTGCCTGGAAGAAAGGAGGAGTGAGGAATTCACCCCTCCACTTT
>14|TRBV5-1|NA|NA|TRBJ1-4
CASSLNQGTEKLFF
TGCGCCAGCAGCTTGAACCAGGGTACGGAAAAACTGTTTTTT
>15|TRBV7-9|TRBD2|NA|TRBJ2-1
CASSLVNQRETEQFF
TGTGCCAGCAGCTTAGTGAACCAGCGGGAAACCGAGCAGTTCTTC
>15|TRBV5-1|TRBD1|NA|TRBJ1-5
CASSLGGTAVEPQHF
TGCGCCAGCAGCTTGGGAGGGACAGCGGTTGAGCCCCAGCATTTT
>14|TRBV10-2|NA|NA|TRBJ1-2
CASSETTPGRGYTF
TGCGCCAGCAGTGAGACTACGCCAGGGAGGGGCTACACCTTC
>15|TRBV10-1|TRBD1|NA|TRBJ2-1
CASSATGVTYNEQFF
TGCGCCAGCAGTGCGACAGGGGTAACCTACAATGAGCAGTTCTTC
>18|TRBV9|TRBD2|NA|TRBJ2-1
CASSPRSASGAFRNEQFF
TGTGCCAGCAGCCCTCGGTCGGCTAGCGGGGCCTTCCGCAATGAGCAGTTCTTC
>13|TRBV27|NA|NA|TRBJ1-1
CASKRGTNTEAFF
TGTGCCAGCAAAAGGGGCACGAACACTGAAGCTTTCTTT
>13|TRBV27|NA|once|TRBJ2-3
CASSPVRTDTQYF
TGTGCCAGCAGTCCCGTCCGCACAGATACGCAGTATTTT
>15|TRBV5-4|TRBD2|NA|TRBJ2-1
CASSQTSGWRNEQFF
TGTGCCAGCAGCCAGACTAGCGGGTGGAGGAATGAGCAGTTCTTC
>13|TRBV10-3|TRBD1|NA|TRBJ2-1
CAVTGGQGDEQFF
TGTGCCGTAACAGGGGGCCAGGGAGATGAGCAGTTCTTC
>14|TRBV28|TRBD1|NA|TRBJ1-4
CASESDRDNEKLFF
TGTGCCAGCGAGTCCGACAGGGATAATGAAAAACTGTTTTTT
>17|TRBV5-8|TRBD1|NA|TRBJ1-3
CASSLRDRGLSGNTIYF
TGTGCCAGCAGCCTCCGGGACAGGGGGCTCTCTGGAAACACCATATATTTT
>12|TRBV9|NA|once|TRBJ1-2
CASSVVEGGYTF
TGTGCCAGCAGCGTAGTCGAGGGTGGCTACACCTTC
>15|TRBV27|NA|NA|TRBJ1-5
CASSLSGYSNQPQHF
TGTGCCAGCAGTTTGTCCGGGTATAGCAATCAGCCCCAGCATTTT
>14|TRBV19|NA|NA|TRBJ2-7
CASNPYGAPSEQYF
TGTGCCAGTAATCCTTACGGAGCGCCGTCCGAGCAGTACTTC
>14|TRBV15|NA|NA|TRBJ1-6
CATSRGRGQSPLHF
TGTGCCACCAGCAGAGGCAGGGGTCAATCACCCCTCCACTTT
>13|TRBV10-3|TRBD1|NA|TRBJ1-2
CAISPTGNYGYTF
TGTGCCATCAGCCCGACAGGGAACTATGGCTACACCTTC
>17|TRBV4-3|TRBD2|once|TRBJ2-3
CASSAGTSGGATDTQYF
TGCGCCAGCAGCGCCGGGACTAGCGGGGGGGCCACAGATACGCAGTATTTT
>13|TRBV7-6|NA|NA|TRBJ2-5
CASRVLDGREQYF
TGTGCCAGCAGAGTATTGGACGGCCGGGAGCAGTACTTC
>13|TRBV10-3|TRBD1|NA|TRBJ2-1
CAITGTGSNEQFF
TGTGCCATCACAGGGACAGGGTCGAATGAGCAGTTCTTC
>14|TRBV6-6|NA|few|TRBJ2-2
CASSSAGDTGELFF
TGTGCCAGCAGTTCGGCAGGTGATACCGGGGAGCTGTTTTTT
>14|TRBV4-3|NA|NA|TRBJ2-7
CASSQDPGNDEQYF
TGCGCCAGCAGCCAAGACCCAGGGAACGACGAGCAGTACTTC
>17|TRBV4-1|NA|NA|TRBJ1-6
CASSQVGRTRDPSPLHF
TGCGCCAGCAGCCAAGTTGGGAGGACTAGAGACCCTTCACCCCTCCACTTT
>13|TRBV11-3|TRBD1|NA|TRBJ2-2
CASSLDRAGELFF
TGTGCCAGCAGCCTCGACAGGGCCGGGGAGCTGTTTTTT
>15|TRBV27|NA|once|TRBJ1-4
CASRTGLATNEKLFF
TGTGCCAGCAGAACAGGGCTTGCAACTAATGAAAAACTGTTTTTT
>15|TRBV25-1|NA|NA|TRBJ2-7
CASSAWGRSSYEQYF
TGTGCCAGCAGTGCTTGGGGCAGGTCATCCTACGAGCAGTACTTC
>13|TRBV30|NA|NA|TRBJ1-5
CAWSELAQQPQHF
TGTGCCTGGAGTGAATTGGCACAGCAGCCCCAGCATTTT
>11|TRBV5-1|NA|once|TRBJ1-2
CASSSSHGYTF
TGCGCCAGCAGCTCCTCTCATGGCTACACCTTC
>14|TRBV4-3|NA|NA|TRBJ1-4
CASSQDPRREKLFF
TGCGCCAGCAGCCAAGATCCGAGGAGAGAAAAACTGTTTTTT
>16|TRBV2|TRBD1|NA|TRBJ1-2
CASPSGGQGSDYGYTF
TGTGCCAGTCCCAGCGGGGGACAGGGGTCGGACTATGGCTACACCTTC
>17|TRBV9|TRBD1|NA|TRBJ1-4
CASSPRDRGATNEKLFF
TGTGCCAGCAGCCCCCGGGACAGGGGTGCAACTAATGAAAAACTGTTTTTT
>15|TRBV10-1|TRBD2|NA|TRBJ2-2
CASSDSGTSPGELFF
TGCGCCAGCAGTGACTCCGGGACTAGCCCCGGGGAGCTGTTTTTT
>17|TRBV27|NA|NA|TRBJ1-3
CASSPRPPGSSGNTIYF
TGTGCCAGCAGCCCCCGACCCCCGGGGAGCTCTGGAAACACCATATATTTT
>16|TRBV25-1|TRBD1|NA|TRBJ2-1
CASSDRQGGPYNEQFF
TGTGCCAGCAGTGACCGACAGGGCGGCCCCTACAATGAGCAGTTCTTC
>13|TRBV6-4|TRBD1|once|TRBJ2-7
CASSDTDRGEQYF
TGTGCCAGCAGTGACACGGACAGGGGCGAGCAGTACTTC
>12|TRBV28|NA|NA|TRBJ1-5
CASSPLQTYQHF
TGTGCCAGCAGCCCACTTCAAACCTACCAGCATTTT
>15|TRBV27|NA|NA|TRBJ1-1
CASSPIAGRDTEAFF
TGTGCCAGCAGTCCAATAGCGGGCCGAGACACTGAAGCTTTCTTT
>13|TRBV5-6|NA|few|TRBJ1-1
CASSPDRHTEAFF
TGTGCCAGCAGCCCCGACAGGCACACTGAAGCTTTCTTT
>20|TRBV4-1|NA|NA|TRBJ1-5
CASSPPPFDKDRNSNQPQHF
TGCGCCAGCAGCCCTCCACCCTTCGACAAGGACAGAAACAGCAATCAGCCCCAGCATTTT
>15|TRBV7-6|TRBD1|NA|TRBJ1-1
CASSLGGGMNTEAFF
TGTGCCAGCAGCTTAGGAGGGGGCATGAACACTGAAGCTTTCTTT
>17|TRBV18|TRBD1|NA|TRBJ1-2
CASSPGTGAPAPHGYTF
TGTGCCAGCTCACCCGGGACAGGCGCGCCTGCCCCCCATGGCTACACCTTC
>15|TRBV6-6|NA|NA|TRBJ1-1
CASSPAREWNTEAFF
TGTGCCAGCAGCCCCGCACGGGAATGGAACACTGAAGCTTTCTTT